The 29 T cell receptor beta chains in this list originate from one sample, sequenced in a study of shared clonotypes between healthy human individuals. Produced via immunoSEQ multiplex PCR; TCRdb's table is partial and in-frame only. The sample contains millions of clones, 85% to 95% of which appear only once. The sequencing sample was made of naive CD4+ T cells from PBMCs. Specified subset: CD45RA+ positively selected. The receptors stem from a man aged 18 to 30 in good health. Some clones in this sample may be carry-over from other donors' samples.

The chain uses TRBV5-5 and TRBJ2-7; D is unresolved. Trimming removed 0 bases at V and 3 bases at J, with 13 bases between. The CDR3 consists of 15 residues. Germline lookup yields CDR1 SGHKS and CDR2 YYEKEE (reference sequence). The CDR3 region is CASSLGVSAHYEQYF. The CDR3 DNA reads TGTGCCAGCAGCTTGGGTGTAAGCGCACACTACGAGCAGTACTTC.

The V gene is TRBV7-2, the J gene TRBJ2-5, with D perhaps being TRBD1 or TRBD2 (5 bases each). Germline V gene sequence: CDR1 SGHTA, CDR2 FQGNSA. The CDR3 sequence is 13 residues long. V dropped 5 bases and J dropped 7 bases, with 14 bases sitting between them. CDR3 in DNA: TGTGCCAGCAGCCCAGGGACCCCAGGGACCCAGTACTTC. It translates to CASSPGTPGTQYF.

The V call is TRBV5-4, the J call TRBJ2-7; 7 bases match TRBD2. Germline-derived CDR1 and CDR2 are SGHNT and YYREEE (reference sequence). J was trimmed by 5 bases and V by 0 bases; bases with no gene match: 5. The CDR3 is made up of 14 amino acids. CDR3 amino acids: CASSLAAGYHEQYF. The CDR3 DNA reads TGTGCCAGCAGCTTGGCAGCGGGGTACCACGAGCAGTACTTC.

This chain joins TRBV5-1 and TRBJ2-7, with D uncertain. The length of the CDR3 is 13 residues. Germline values: CDR1 SGHRS, CDR2 YFSETQ. V was shortened by 4 bases and J by 2 bases, with 10 bases between the two germline ends. CDR3 DNA sequence: TGCGCCAGCAGCCAGCGACCGACCTACGAGCAGTACTTC. Amino acids: CASSQRPTYEQYF.

J is TRBJ2-1 and V is TRBV5-1, with 10 bases matching TRBD2. Germline V gene lookup returns CDR1 SGHRS and CDR2 YFSETQ. The CDR3 spans 14 residues. Germline trimming cut 1 base from V and 8 bases from J; bases unmatched to any gene: 3. CDR3 sequence (DNA): TGCGCCAGCAGCTTGACTAGCGGGACTTATGAGCAGTTCTTC. Protein sequence: CASSLTSGTYEQFF.

In its sample, this clone was seen once. This chain connects TRBV10-2 to TRBJ2-4; D may be TRBD1 (5 bases). The CDR3 consists of 12 residues. Germline values: CDR1 WSHSY, CDR2 SAAADI. Trimming removed 3 bases at V and 7 bases at J, with 7 bases between. CDR3 sequence reads: CASSDGANIQYF. The CDR3, as DNA: TGCGCCAGCAGTGATGGGGCGAACATTCAGTACTTC.

V is TRBV5-4 and J is TRBJ2-5; TRBD1 matches at 12 bases. This CDR3 is built from 17 residues. Germline V gene sequence: CDR1 SGHNT, CDR2 YYREEE (reference sequence). Trimming at V came to 4 bases and at J to 5 bases, leaving 12 bases not matched to a gene. The CDR3 loop is CASSLRLGQGARETQYF. The CDR3, as DNA: TGTGCCAGCAGCCTCCGCCTGGGACAGGGGGCGCGGGAGACCCAGTACTTC.

The rearrangement joins TRBV11-2 to TRBJ2-1; 8 nucleotides match TRBD2. The CDR3 totals 17 residues. Germline assignment: CDR1 SGHAT and CDR2 FQNNGV. After removal of 1 base from V and 3 bases from J, the junction contained 8 bases not matched to a gene. CDR3: CASSLVPAGAVYNEQFF. The CDR3 DNA sequence: TGTGCCAGCAGCTTAGTGCCAGCGGGGGCGGTCTACAATGAGCAGTTCTTC. Complete variable domain (other parts from reference TRBV11-2 and TRBJ2-1): EAGVAQSPRYKIIEKRQSVAFWCNPISGHATLYWYQQILGQGPKLLIQFQNNGVVDDSQLPKDRFSAERLKGVDSTLKIQPAKLEDSAVYLCASSLVPAGAVYNEQFFGPGTRLTVL.

This clone was counted between two and nine times. The V call is TRBV10-3, the J call TRBJ1-1; 8 positions match TRBD1. The CDR3 is 12 amino acids. In germline, CDR1 is ENHRY, CDR2 SYGVKD. After removal of 6 bases from V and 6 bases from J, the junction contained 3 bases not matched to a gene. The CDR3 coding sequence is TGTGCCATCAGAGGACAGGGCCCTGAAGCTTTCTTT. Amino acids: CAIRGQGPEAFF.

The CDR3 nucleotides are TGTGCCAGCAGCTTAAATTCCGCGGGCACCTACGAGCAGTACTTC. Its translation is CASSLNSAGTYEQYF. J is TRBJ2-7 and V is TRBV11-3; D is perhaps TRBD2 (5 bases). The germline V and J ends were trimmed by 2 bases and 2 bases, with 13 bases remaining between them. Germline-derived CDR1 and CDR2 are SGHNT and YENEEA. The CDR3 length is 15 residues.

The rearrangement joins TRBV9 to TRBJ2-1; tentative D call: TRBD2 (5 bases). This CDR3 contains 14 residues. Germline V gene data show CDR1 as SGDLS and CDR2 as YYNGEE. Trimming removed 0 bases at V and 6 bases at J, with 10 bases between. In DNA, the CDR3 is TGTGCCAGCAGCGTAGATGAGCGGCCCAATGAGCAGTTCTTC. Its protein is CASSVDERPNEQFF.

The chain carries TRBV5-1 and TRBJ2-7, with 7 bases fitting TRBD2. J lost 4 bases, V lost 4 bases, and 14 bases had no gene match. CDR1 is SGHRS and CDR2 is YFSETQ in the germline V gene. The CDR3 covers 16 residues. CDR3 in amino acids: CASSRQAAGVDYEQYF. For the CDR3, the DNA is TGCGCCAGCAGCCGTCAGGCGGCGGGAGTTGATTACGAGCAGTACTTC.

This clone was counted once. This chain links TRBV5-1 with TRBJ1-1; 7 nucleotides line up with TRBD1. V was clipped by 5 bases and J by 2 bases; unmatched bases: 6. The CDR3 runs 14 residues. The germline V gene has CDR1 SGHRS and CDR2 YFSETQ. CDR3 region: CASSREGANTEAFF. CDR3 nucleotides: TGCGCCAGCAGTCGGGAGGGGGCAAACACTGAAGCTTTCTTT.

V usage is TRBV7-2 and J usage is TRBJ2-7, with D unclear. The J call may be wrong; the DNA end is better matched by TRBJ2-1. This CDR3 comprises 12 residues. CDR1 is SGHTA and CDR2 is FQGNSA in the germline V gene. The CDR3 loop reads CASSQVYNEQFF. DNA of the CDR3: TGTGCCAGCAGCCAGGTCTACAATGAGCAGTTCTTC.

The chain is built from TRBV2 and TRBJ2-5; D possibly uses TRBD1 or TRBD2 (6 bases each). CDR3 length: 14 residues. Germline V gives CDR1 SNHLY, CDR2 FYNNEI. V lost 1 base and J lost 3, with 9 bases in between. CDR3 sequence: CASSEGGAEETQYF. Written as DNA, the CDR3 is TGTGCCAGCAGTGAAGGGGGGGCAGAAGAGACCCAGTACTTC.

Worth noting for this clone: The sample carries other DNA sequences with the same CDR3. The genes are TRBV5-1 and TRBJ1-3; no definite D call. The CDR3 sequence is 13 residues long. With 2 bases removed from V and 4 bases from J, the gap between germline ends came to 7 bases. Per the germline V gene, CDR1 is SGHRS and CDR2 is YFSETQ. CDR3 loop: CASSLGLGNTIYF. CDR3 nucleotides: TGCGCCAGCAGCTTAGGACTGGGAAACACCATATATTTT. The whole variable domain, remainder taken from reference TRBV5-1 and TRBJ1-3, is KAGVTQTPRYLIKTRGQQVTLSCSPISGHRSVSWYQQTPGQGLQFLFEYFSETQRNKGNFPGRFSGRQFSNSRSEMNVSTLELGDSALYLCASSLGLGNTIYFGEGSWLTVV.

The chain employs TRBV7-3 and TRBJ2-3; 8 nucleotides line up with TRBD2. This CDR3 is built from 13 residues. Trimming at V came to 8 bases and at J to 3 bases, leaving 4 bases not matched to a gene. Looked up from germline, CDR1 is SGHTA and CDR2 is FQGTGA. The CDR3, as DNA: TGTGCCAGCCGAGCGGGAGAAACAGATACGCAGTATTTT. Translated: CASRAGETDTQYF.

V and J are TRBV7-9 and TRBJ2-7, with D perhaps TRBD2 (5 bases). CDR1 is SEHNR, CDR2 FQNEAQ, per germline (reference sequence). This CDR3 comprises 17 residues. Deletions cut 3 bases from V and 0 bases from J, with 18 bases between. Written as DNA, the CDR3 is TGTGCCAGCAGCTTCATCATCGGGATAAGGAGCTCCTACGAGCAGTACTTC. This codes for CASSFIIGIRSSYEQYF.

The chain uses TRBV18 and TRBJ2-7; D remains ambiguous. Between the trimmed V and J ends, which lost 2 bases and 2 bases, there was a span of 19 bases. In germline, CDR1 is KGHSH, CDR2 LQKENI. The CDR3 spans 17 residues. CDR3 loop: CASSPEARSTLTYEQYF. DNA for the CDR3: TGTGCCAGCTCACCAGAAGCCCGCAGTACTCTAACCTACGAGCAGTACTTC.

This chain connects TRBV27 to TRBJ2-2; D is unclear. The CDR3 is made up of 15 amino acids. CDR1 and CDR2 (germline): MNHEY, SMNVEV (reference sequence). V was clipped by 5 bases and J by 6 bases, with 16 bases between them. In DNA form, the CDR3 reads TGTGCCAGCAGTCCGCCCCGTAGAGTAGCCGGGGAGCTGTTTTTT. Its protein is CASSPPRRVAGELFF.

The chain links TRBV29-1 to TRBJ1-1; weak D call: TRBD1 (5 bases). Germline assignment: CDR1 SQVTM and CDR2 ANQGSEA. The V gene lost 6 bases and the J gene lost 0 bases, with 20 bases spanning the gap. This CDR3 has 16 residues. The CDR3 sequence is CSVTYHRGSLNTEAFF. The CDR3 region has the DNA TGCAGCGTCACATACCACCGGGGCTCCTTGAACACTGAAGCTTTCTTT.

J is TRBJ2-5 and V is TRBV7-2; 7 positions agree with TRBD1. Unmatched junction bases numbered 12, after V lost 5 bases and J lost 0 bases. Germline CDR1 reads SGHTA; CDR2 reads FQGNSA. The CDR3 has 17 residues. The CDR3 DNA reads TGTGCCAGCAGCCGCGGTTTTAGTGGGACAGACCAAGAGACCCAGTACTTC. Translating gives CASSRGFSGTDQETQYF.

The gene calls are TRBV29-1 and TRBJ2-1, with 11 bases identical to TRBD2. The CDR3 extends over 19 amino acids. The junction had 16 bases not matched to a gene; V was cut back by 6 bases and J by 0 bases. Germline values: CDR1 SQVTM, CDR2 ANQGSEA. In nucleotides, the CDR3 is TGCAGCGTCGCACCAAGAGGTAGCGGGAGGGCCCGCTCCTACAATGAGCAGTTCTTC. Translated, it gives CSVAPRGSGRARSYNEQFF.

The CDR3: CASRQGSTDTQYF. Written as DNA, the CDR3 is TGTGCCAGTAGGCAGGGAAGCACAGATACGCAGTATTTT. The chain is built from TRBV19 and TRBJ2-3; TRBD1 is a possible D gene (5 bases). The V gene's germline CDR1 is LNHDA and CDR2 SQIVND (reference sequence). The CDR3 sequence is 13 residues long. Trimming pared 6 bases from V and 0 bases from J, leaving 7 bases between. Supplemented by reference TRBV19 and TRBJ2-3, the full variable domain reads DGGITQSPKYLFRKEGQNVTLSCEQNLNHDAMYWYRQDPGQGLRLIYYSQIVNDFQKGDIAEGYSVSREKKESFPLTVTSAQKNPTAFYLCASRQGSTDTQYFGPGTRLTVL.

Comments on this clone: The junction departs from germline at one end; a sequencing error may be responsible. This rearrangement joins TRBV28 to TRBJ1-1; D remains unclear. Germline V gene sequence: CDR1 MDHEN, CDR2 SYDVKM. The CDR3 is made up of 11 amino acids. This CDR3 reads CASSWATGAFF. Here the CDR3 DNA reads TGTGCCAGCAGTTGGGCTACTGGAGCTTTCTTT.

The gene calls are TRBV6-5 and TRBJ1-2, with D perhaps TRBD1 (5 bases). V lost 2 bases and J lost 5, with 15 bases in between. The CDR3 loop spans 15 amino acids. Looked up from germline, CDR1 is MNHEY and CDR2 is SVGAGI. The CDR3 is CASSYDRQSLYGYTF. CDR3 coding DNA: TGTGCCAGCAGTTACGATAGACAGAGCCTGTATGGCTACACCTTC.

The CDR3, as DNA: TGTGCCAGCAGCCCCCGAGGGGGGGACTGGGAGCAGTACTTC. It is translated as CASSPRGGDWEQYF. The chain uses TRBV7-3 and TRBJ2-7, with a tentative D call TRBD2 (7 bases). V gave up 5 bases and J gave up 7 bases, with 18 bases separating them. Germline CDR1 reads SGHTA; CDR2 reads FQGTGA. The CDR3 covers 14 residues.

Concerning this clone itself: The same CDR3 also results from other DNA sequences found in this sample. V usage is TRBV9 and J usage is TRBJ2-7; 7 bases map to TRBD2. The CDR3 contains 15 residues. Trimming removed 2 bases from V and 3 bases from J; junction bases left unmatched: 8. Germline V gene data show CDR1 as SGDLS and CDR2 as YYNGEE. CDR3 sequence: CASSVGTGGNYEQYF. The CDR3 nucleotides are TGTGCCAGCAGCGTCGGGACGGGAGGAAACTACGAGCAGTACTTC.

This clone was observed a handful of times. The gene calls are TRBV5-1 and TRBJ1-1; no clear D. The V end was cut by 0 bases, the J end by 1 base, with 7 bases between. This CDR3 region has 14 residues. Germline V gives CDR1 SGHRS, CDR2 YFSETQ. The CDR3 sequence is CASSLAWGNTEAFF. CDR3 DNA sequence: TGCGCCAGCAGCTTGGCCTGGGGGAACACTGAAGCTTTCTTT. Full variable domain (remainder filled in from reference TRBV5-1 and TRBJ1-1): KAGVTQTPRYLIKTRGQQVTLSCSPISGHRSVSWYQQTPGQGLQFLFEYFSETQRNKGNFPGRFSGRQFSNSRSEMNVSTLELGDSALYLCASSLAWGNTEAFFGQGTRLTVV.